These 11 T cell receptor beta chains were all obtained from the same sample, sequenced in a study of shared clonotypes between healthy human individuals (TCRdb year 2020). For the CD8 naive samples, CD45RO-negative cells were positively selected for CCR7, yielding a CD45RA+CCR7+ population from which TemRA cells were excluded. Library method: the immunoSEQ multiplex PCR assay. TCRdb limited this immuneACCESS table to in-frame rearrangements with V and J called. A share of clones is missing; checked studies link under half to unresolved V genes, and the rest is unexplained. A total of approximately 840,000 clones appear in this sample, just over 95% of them only once. The ten top clones hold 0.2% to 0.25% of the sample. The sequenced sample consisted of naive CD8+ T cells sorted from blood. Taken with the paper, the label for cell subset or site translates to: CD45RA+CCR7+. The receptors originated from a man aged 25 to 40 in good health.

Notes on this clone: Additional DNA sequences in this sample encode the identical CDR3. The gene calls are TRBV27 and TRBJ2-7; TRBD2 is a possible D gene (6 bases). The V end lost 4 bases, the J end lost 4 bases, and 11 bases lay between the germline ends. The CDR3 has 13 amino acids. Germline V gene sequence: CDR1 MNHEY, CDR2 SMNVEV (reference sequence). CDR3 bases: TGTGCCAGCAGTTCGGGACTTACATACGAGCAGTACTTC. Translation gives CASSSGLTYEQYF.

The chain is built from TRBV5-1 and TRBJ1-4; no reliable D call. The V and J ends lost 3 bases and 8 bases respectively, with 8 bases between them. Germline values: CDR1 SGHRS, CDR2 YFSETQ. The CDR3 contains 12 residues. CDR3 coding DNA: TGCGCCAGCAGCTGGGATATGGAAAAACTGTTTTTT. Translation gives CASSWDMEKLFF.

J is TRBJ2-7 and V is TRBV7-9; 10 bases align to TRBD1. CDR3 size: 13 residues. Germline values: CDR1 SEHNR, CDR2 FQNEAQ (reference sequence). The J segment lost 2 bases and the V segment lost 6 bases, leaving 1 base of the junction unmatched. The CDR3 loop is CASRGQGAYEQYF. DNA for the CDR3: TGTGCCAGCAGAGGACAGGGGGCCTACGAGCAGTACTTC.

The gene calls are TRBV7-8 and TRBJ2-1, with a weak D call TRBD2 (6 bases). CDR1 SGHVS and CDR2 FQNEAQ come from the germline V gene. Deletions cut 5 bases from V and 3 bases from J, with 14 bases between. The CDR3 totals 15 residues. For the CDR3, the DNA is TGTGCCAGCAGCCCCCGGGAGTTCCGCTACAATGAGCAGTTCTTC. Encoded protein: CASSPREFRYNEQFF. Together with reference TRBV7-8 and TRBJ2-1, the CDR3 gives the full variable domain: GAGVSQSPRYKVAKRGQDVALRCDPISGHVSLFWYQQALGQGPEFLTYFQNEAQLDKSGLPSDRFFAERPEGSVSTLKIQRTQQEDSAVYLCASSPREFRYNEQFFGPGTRLTVL.

The gene calls are TRBV6-5 and TRBJ1-4; perhaps TRBD1 as D (5 bases). V was pared by 9 bases and J by 8 bases, with 19 bases between. The V gene's germline CDR1 is MNHEY and CDR2 SVGAGI. The CDR3 spans 14 residues. CDR3 DNA sequence: TGTGCCAGTCGACGGGGCATCGCCAGAGAAAAACTGTTTTTT. It encodes CASRRGIAREKLFF.

V and J are TRBV7-6 and TRBJ1-1, with a tentative D call TRBD1 (5 bases). The CDR3 has 12 residues. Trimming shortened V by 1 base and J by 7 bases, and 7 bases separated the two germline ends. From germline, CDR1 is SGHVS and CDR2 FNYEAQ. CDR3 bases: TGTGCCAGCAGCTTAGAAGGGGTTGAAGCTTTCTTT. Translated, it gives CASSLEGVEAFF.

The CDR3 spells CSASGPYEQYF. CDR3 nucleotides: TGCAGCGCCTCAGGACCCTACGAGCAGTACTTC. This chain connects TRBV29-1 to TRBJ2-7; D not resolved. The germline V gene encodes CDR1 SQVTM and CDR2 ANQGSEA. The length of the CDR3 is 11 residues. The V end was cut by 7 bases, the J end by 2 bases, with 9 bases between.

This clone was recorded a few times. The V and J genes are TRBV5-1 and TRBJ2-1; 8 bases fit TRBD2. The germline CDR1 and CDR2 sequences are SGHRS and YFSETQ. The junction had 10 bases not matched to a gene; V was cut back by 7 bases and J by 4 bases. The CDR3 length is 15 residues. CDR3 coding DNA: TGCGCCAGCGCTAAGGTCACTAGCGGTTACAATGAGCAGTTCTTC. Translated: CASAKVTSGYNEQFF.

The chain joins TRBV29-1 to TRBJ2-7; TRBD2 agrees at 11 bases. The J segment lost 6 bases and the V segment lost 6 bases, leaving 4 bases of the junction unmatched. Germline V CDR1 and CDR2: SQVTM, ANQGSEA. The CDR3 is 12 amino acids. This chain's CDR3 is CSVTSGSVEQYF. DNA of the CDR3: TGCAGCGTCACTAGCGGGAGTGTCGAGCAGTACTTC.

The rearrangement joins TRBV11-2 to TRBJ1-2; the match to TRBD1 covers 9 bases. The CDR3 contains 16 residues. Germline V gene sequence: CDR1 SGHAT, CDR2 FQNNGV. Trimming removed 3 bases from V and 5 bases from J; junction bases left unmatched: 10. CDR3 bases: TGTGCCAGCAGCTTTGATGCCCTTGGGACAGGGTATGGCTACACCTTC. Translating it yields CASSFDALGTGYGYTF.

This clone occurred once. V is TRBV19 and J is TRBJ1-4, with unresolved D. Germline V gene data show CDR1 as LNHDA and CDR2 as SQIVND (reference sequence). CDR3 length: 14 residues. Trimming took 3 bases from V and 6 from J, leaving 11 bases between them. As DNA, the CDR3 is TGTGCCAGTAGTATTGAGGTGGCGGATGAAAAACTGTTTTTT. The encoded protein is CASSIEVADEKLFF.